These T cell receptor beta chains were read from a single sample in a study of shared clonotypes between healthy human individuals. This table comes from immunoSEQ multiplex PCR, and its TCRdb copy is limited to in-frame clones, with some not included. The sample yields about 1 million clones, under 80% seen once. Specimen: memory CD4+ T cells sorted from blood. The origin of the receptors is a young man in good health. Both conserved end residues are trimmed from each CDR3. Each record gives: V gene, CDR3 protein.

TRBV30 | AWSVTTETQY
TRBV20-1 | SAPRTGEAF
TRBV5-5 | ASSQEWTGGPSGANVLT
TRBV5-4 | ASSLIGGVNEQF
TRBV5-8 | ASSLTGDSKSGNTIY
TRBV29-1 | SVVGRTYEQY
TRBV19 | ASRIDRSANYGYT
TRBV27 | ASSFRQGTNYGYT
TRBV2 | ASSGSGAYEQY
TRBV4-2 | ASSQELYRFEAF
TRBV5-3 | ARSLAGSGLLKEGDNEQF
TRBV7-2 | ASSTPTGRNEQF
TRBV5-6 | ASSLAGREQY
TRBV18 | ASSPGPGADGYT
TRBV15 | ATSRGGVGNNQPQH
TRBV11-2 | ASSLAGTYREQY
TRBV19 | ASSIRAGQYNEQF
TRBV6-5 | ASSSTGTRIQETQY
TRBV6-6 | ASSLGLRVYNEQF
TRBV10-3 | AISDPQGVDGYT
TRBV7-2 | ASSRTSGSVTDTQY
TRBV15 | ATSRDPTSPGEQY
TRBV9 | ASSAFAGGGNYGYT
TRBV5-4 | ASAGTRGAGANVLT
TRBV4-1 | ASSQGTLGDRGYT
TRBV6-6 | ASSYGGDKETQY
TRBV7-8 | ASSQNSGPSGAYEQY